This TCR beta chain was sequenced during a study of control samples from healthy donors and cancer patients. Profiled with immunoSEQ multiplex PCR; TCRdb holds only in-frame clones, not every one. The sample lists about 410,000 clones; approximately 92% were seen once. J lost 3 bases, V lost 1 base, and 3 bases had no gene match. The CDR3 is made up of 15 amino acids. The germline V gene encodes CDR1 LGHNA and CDR2 YNFKEQ. This clone has a handful of counts. V gene TRBV4-2 combines with J gene TRBJ1-5, with 7 bases aligning to TRBD1. This sequence originates from a man aged 35-49 years with head and neck cancer. Material: PBMCs. CDR3 sequence: CASSQGQGTNQPQHF. The CDR3 DNA reads TGTGCCAGCAGCCAAGGACAGGGAACCAATCAGCCCCAGCATTTT.